These T cell receptor beta chains were read from a single sample in a study of T cells in localized non-small cell lung cancer. The protocol was immunoSEQ multiplex PCR, while the TCRdb copy is restricted to in-frame clones and leaves out a portion. Of approximately 15,000 clones listed, about 90% are singletons. Sequences were derived from peripheral blood mononuclear cells, sampled before any cancer treatment. The receptors here all came from a woman aged 40 to 75 with stage III lung adenocarcinoma. Each CDR3 is given with its conserved first and last residue. Each record gives: V gene, CDR3 protein.

V gene: TRBV7-9; CDR3 protein: CASSPDRAIWALHF
V gene: TRBV6-7; CDR3 protein: CASLSRAPRAQYF
V gene: TRBV6-1; CDR3 protein: CASSEESANHF
V gene: TRBV2; CDR3 protein: CASKWSAGTDTQYF
V gene: TRBV7-8; CDR3 protein: CASSPLGRNQPQHF
V gene: TRBV7-9; CDR3 protein: CASSLSTGSFSGNTIYF
V gene: TRBV27; CDR3 protein: CASSTLPSGYGYTF
V gene: TRBV7-2; CDR3 protein: CASSLGVAGVETQYF
V gene: TRBV10-1; CDR3 protein: CALKRSRGPEDTEAFF
V gene: TRBV5-1; CDR3 protein: CASSPRTGDQETQYF
V gene: TRBV5-3; CDR3 protein: CATKGGQDFYEQYF
V gene: TRBV5-4; CDR3 protein: CASSFTAGDYEQYF
V gene: TRBV10-2; CDR3 protein: CAVGSGGMFNEQFF
V gene: TRBV5-1; CDR3 protein: CASSFDRDDTQYF
V gene: TRBV9; CDR3 protein: CASSVLGSTDTQYF
V gene: TRBV4-3; CDR3 protein: CASSQRTGGTDTQYF